The 32 T cell receptor beta chains in this list originate from one sample, sequenced in a study of memory CD4+ T cells and cytomegalovirus serostatus. Sequencing was performed with immunoSEQ multiplex PCR; in TCRdb, only in-frame clones are kept and a portion is missing. The table has 25,000 to 30,000 clones, over 70% seen once. The sort gate was single viable CD3+CD4+CD8-CD45RO+ cells for memory CD4+ T cells. What was sequenced was memory CD4+ T cells from blood. These receptors were collected from an adult in good health and CMV-seronegative.

DNA for the CDR3: TGTGCCAGCAGCCAAGATTTGGGCTCGAGCACAGATACGCAGTATTTT. Its protein product is CASSQDLGSSTDTQYF. This chain uses TRBV4-2 with TRBJ2-3; D is unclear. There are 16 residues in the CDR3. V dropped 0 bases and J dropped 0 bases, with 10 bases sitting between them. Per the germline V gene, CDR1 is LGHNA and CDR2 is YNFKEQ.

The chain joins TRBV28 to TRBJ2-3, with 10 bases lining up with TRBD2. The V and J ends lost 4 bases and 6 bases, in that order; junction bases with no gene match: 10. The CDR3 is made up of 16 amino acids. Germline CDR1 and CDR2: MDHEN and SYDVKM. The CDR3 reads CASSSPPSGSGDTQYF. The CDR3, as DNA: TGTGCCAGCAGTTCCCCCCCTAGCGGGAGTGGGGATACGCAGTATTTT.

The V and J genes are TRBV6-5 and TRBJ2-1; 8 nucleotides agree with TRBD2. The germline V gene encodes CDR1 MNHEY and CDR2 SVGAGI. The CDR3 has 15 residues. The V and J ends lost 6 bases and 0 bases, in that order; junction bases with no gene match: 4. This CDR3 reads CASRELAASYNEQFF. CDR3 bases: TGTGCCAGCAGGGAACTAGCGGCCTCCTACAATGAGCAGTTCTTC.

In this sample, this clone turned up a few times. The V gene is TRBV29-1, the J gene TRBJ1-1, with 8 bases matching TRBD1. Per the germline V gene, CDR1 is SQVTM and CDR2 is ANQGSEA. CDR3 length: 16 residues. V shed 6 bases, J shed 5 bases, and the junction held 17 bases outside the gene matches. As DNA, the CDR3 is TGCAGCGTCCTTTCGTATCCTCAGGGGGCATTTACTGAAGCTTTCTTT. Its protein product is CSVLSYPQGAFTEAFF.

The rearrangement joins TRBV27 to TRBJ2-2, with TRBD1 matching over 8 bases. V shed 6 bases and J 1 base; nucleotides not matched to a gene: 7. The length of the CDR3 is 16 residues. Germline V CDR1 and CDR2: MNHEY, SMNVEV (reference sequence). CDR3 amino acids: CASRLSGTGNTGELFF. CDR3 bases: TGTGCCAGCAGGCTATCCGGGACAGGGAACACCGGGGAGCTGTTTTTT.

The V and J genes are TRBV7-2 and TRBJ2-7, with 11 bases aligning to TRBD2. The CDR3 runs to 15 residues. The trim removed 6 bases at V and 6 bases at J, leaving 10 bases unmatched. Per the germline V gene, CDR1 is SGHTA and CDR2 is FQGNSA. In nucleotides, the CDR3 is TGTGCCAGCAGTCGACAAATAGCGGGAGGGGCCGAGCAGTACTTC. It is translated as CASSRQIAGGAEQYF.

The chain uses TRBV18 and TRBJ1-2; 7 nucleotides agree with TRBD1. With V trimmed by 6 bases and J by 1 base, 5 bases remained unmatched. Germline V lookup: CDR1 KGHSH, CDR2 LQKENI. The CDR3 totals 14 residues. This chain's CDR3 is CASSGTEDNYGYTF. The CDR3 bases are TGTGCCAGCTCGGGGACAGAAGATAACTATGGCTACACCTTC.

The rearrangement joins TRBV10-3 to TRBJ2-3; D uncertain. CDR1 and CDR2 (germline): ENHRY, SYGVKD. This CDR3 region has 12 residues. Trimming took off 10 bases at V and 2 bases at J, with 10 bases between the two ends. CDR3 loop: CATISDTDTQYF. The DNA for the CDR3 is TGTGCCACAATCTCGGACACAGATACGCAGTATTTT.

This clone has just one count. The V call is TRBV5-8, the J call TRBJ2-6; a possible D gene is TRBD1 (6 bases). Trimming removed 4 bases at V and 0 bases at J, with 8 bases between. CDR1 is SGHTS, CDR2 YDEGEE, per germline. There are 15 residues in the CDR3. The CDR3 loop reads CASSKTGSGANVLTF. The CDR3 DNA sequence: TGTGCCAGCAGCAAGACAGGCTCTGGGGCCAACGTCCTGACTTTC.

The J gene is TRBJ1-2, the V gene TRBV19; tentative D call: TRBD1 (5 bases). V gave up 5 bases and J gave up 7 bases, with 17 bases separating them. The CDR3 is 14 amino acids. CDR1 LNHDA and CDR2 SQIVND come from the germline V gene (reference sequence). The CDR3 nucleotides read TGTGCCAGTAGTCAAACTACCGATGGGGGTGGCTACACCTTC. Translated, it gives CASSQTTDGGGYTF.

As concerns this clone: The sample contains more than one DNA sequence encoding this CDR3. The chain employs TRBV7-9 and TRBJ2-3, with D unclear. V was shortened by 1 base and J by 1 base, with 3 bases between the two germline ends. Germline lookup yields CDR1 SEHNR and CDR2 FQNEAQ (reference sequence). The CDR3 runs 13 residues. As DNA, the CDR3 is TGTGCCAGCAGCTTAGAGGGCACAGATACGCAGTATTTT. It is translated as CASSLEGTDTQYF.

The chain employs TRBV5-4 and TRBJ2-7; D unresolved. Germline assignment: CDR1 SGHNT and CDR2 YYREEE (reference sequence). V was shortened by 2 bases and J by 5 bases, with 11 bases between the two germline ends. The CDR3 loop spans 13 amino acids. CDR3 loop: CASSFWGGDEQYF. The DNA of the CDR3 is TGTGCCAGCAGCTTTTGGGGTGGCGACGAGCAGTACTTC.

This chain joins TRBV18 and TRBJ2-2; D tentatively reads TRBD1 or TRBD2 (5 bases each). Germline lookup yields CDR1 KGHSH and CDR2 LQKENI. This CDR3 is built from 14 residues. Between the trimmed V and J ends, which lost 3 bases and 1 base, there was a span of 6 bases. The CDR3 loop reads CASSPGRNTGELFF. As DNA, the CDR3 is TGTGCCAGCTCACCGGGACGGAACACCGGGGAGCTGTTTTTT.

The V call is TRBV30, the J call TRBJ2-5; possibly TRBD2 for D (7 bases). The CDR3 is 14 residues long. V lost 0 bases, J lost 4 bases, and 12 bases lay in between. Germline V CDR1 and CDR2: GTSNPN, SVGIG (reference sequence). The CDR3 DNA is TGTGCCTGGAGTGTGGGGGGGCTGGGAGAGACCCAGTACTTC. This encodes CAWSVGGLGETQYF.

The chain has TRBV14 and TRBJ1-1; weak D call: TRBD1 (5 bases). Trimming removed 3 bases from V and 1 base from J, with 9 bases in between. Germline lookup yields CDR1 SGHDN and CDR2 FVKESK. This CDR3 comprises 14 residues. For the CDR3, the DNA is TGTGCCAGCAGCCAGGGGCCTAGGAACACTGAAGCTTTCTTT. Its translation is CASSQGPRNTEAFF.

For the CDR3, the DNA is TGTGCCAGTGGGGGCAAGGGGACACGATATAGCAATCAGCCCCAGCATTTT. It codes for CASGGKGTRYSNQPQHF. The V gene is TRBV19, the J gene TRBJ1-5, with D possibly TRBD1 on 6 matching bases. Germline V gene data show CDR1 as LNHDA and CDR2 as SQIVND (reference sequence). This CDR3 region has 17 residues. Trimming removed 8 bases at V and 0 bases at J, with 20 bases between.

The V and J genes are TRBV7-3 and TRBJ2-1; TRBD1 might be the D (5 bases). V dropped 5 bases and J dropped 0 bases, with 14 bases sitting between them. Germline values: CDR1 SGHTA, CDR2 FQGTGA. This CDR3 spans 16 amino acids. CDR3 in DNA: TGTGCCAGCAGCCCCTATGGGGCTAGCTCCTACAATGAGCAGTTCTTC. Translated: CASSPYGASSYNEQFF.

The rearrangement uses TRBV5-4 and TRBJ1-3, with unresolved D. The length of the CDR3 is 16 residues. Germline-derived CDR1 and CDR2 are SGHNT and YYREEE (reference sequence). The germline V and J ends were trimmed by 0 bases and 0 bases, with 10 bases remaining between them. The CDR3, as DNA: TGTGCCAGCAGCTTGGCCGGAGGTAACTCTGGAAACACCATATATTTT. It codes for CASSLAGGNSGNTIYF.

The CDR3 region has the DNA TGCGCCAGCAGCTTGGTCCCCTCTAGCGGGGCTCGCACAGATACGCAGTATTTT. It yields the protein CASSLVPSSGARTDTQYF. The V and J genes are TRBV5-1 and TRBJ2-3; TRBD2 matches at 9 bases. The CDR3 totals 18 residues. V dropped 0 bases and J dropped 1; count of bases not matched to a gene: 9. Germline V CDR1 and CDR2: SGHRS, YFSETQ.

The rearrangement uses TRBV7-9 and TRBJ1-5, with TRBD1 as a possible D gene (5 bases). The CDR3 length is 14 residues. CDR1 SEHNR and CDR2 FQNEAQ come from the germline V gene (reference sequence). Trimming took off 3 bases at V and 7 bases at J, with 13 bases between the two ends. The CDR3 spells CASSLGNGDQPQHF. The CDR3 DNA reads as TGTGCCAGCAGCTTGGGGAATGGGGACCAGCCCCAGCATTTT.

This clone was counted only a few times. The rearrangement joins TRBV5-1 to TRBJ1-2, with TRBD1 matching over 8 bases. This CDR3 spans 14 amino acids. Germline V CDR1 and CDR2: SGHRS, YFSETQ. V dropped 2 bases and J dropped 7; count of bases not matched to a gene: 7. Here the CDR3 DNA reads TGCGCCAGCAGCTTCGGACAGGGAGATCCTGGCTACACCTTC. This translates into CASSFGQGDPGYTF.

The V call is TRBV4-2, the J call TRBJ1-3, with D hard to call. The CDR3 has 16 amino acids. In germline, CDR1 is LGHNA, CDR2 YNFKEQ. With 0 bases removed from V and 5 bases from J, the gap between germline ends came to 14 bases. CDR3 coding DNA: TGTGCCAGCAGCCAAGATACGCATTTAGATCGAAACACCATATATTTT. Its translation is CASSQDTHLDRNTIYF.

In this sample, this clone turned up a few times. The chain uses TRBV7-2 and TRBJ1-5; perhaps TRBD1 as D (5 bases). Per the germline V gene, CDR1 is SGHTA and CDR2 is FQGNSA. V was pared by 0 bases and J by 7 bases, with 16 bases between. This CDR3 region has 16 residues. The CDR3 here is CASSLAASGSGQPQHF. CDR3 in DNA: TGTGCCAGCAGCTTAGCAGCTTCAGGGTCGGGACAGCCCCAGCATTTT.

This rearrangement joins TRBV7-2 to TRBJ2-5; TRBD2 might be the D (6 bases). The CDR3 consists of 14 residues. With 0 bases removed from V and 1 base from J, the gap between germline ends came to 6 bases. CDR1 and CDR2 from the germline V gene are SGHTA and FQGNSA. The DNA for the CDR3 is TGTGCCAGCAGCTTAGCGGGGGGCCAAGAGACCCAGTACTTC. Translating gives CASSLAGGQETQYF.

The chain recombines TRBV19 with TRBJ1-5; weak D call: TRBD1 (6 bases). The CDR3 has 14 amino acids. The V gene lost 7 bases and the J gene lost 5 bases, with 15 bases spanning the gap. In germline, CDR1 is LNHDA, CDR2 SQIVND (reference sequence). CDR3 sequence: CASKQQGSDQPQHF. The CDR3, as DNA: TGTGCCAGTAAGCAGCAGGGGTCGGATCAGCCCCAGCATTTT.

This chain uses TRBV7-2 with TRBJ1-2; D gene unclear. Germline assignment: CDR1 SGHTA and CDR2 FQGNSA. This CDR3 comprises 12 residues. The CDR3 loop reads CGAQSGSYGYTF. For the CDR3, the DNA is TGTGGGGCGCAGAGTGGAAGCTATGGCTACACCTTC.

The chain is built from TRBV5-1 and TRBJ2-3; tentatively, D is TRBD2 (6 bases). The V gene lost 6 bases and the J gene lost 4 bases, with 15 bases spanning the gap. Germline V lookup: CDR1 SGHRS, CDR2 YFSETQ. There are 14 residues in the CDR3. The CDR3 nucleotides read TGCGCCAGCAAACCCCAGGCTAGCGCAGATACGCAGTATTTT. Translated, it gives CASKPQASADTQYF.

V is TRBV5-7 and J is TRBJ2-7; 8 nucleotides agree with TRBD1. TRBV5-7 is recorded as an ORF, its role being uncertain. Losses at the gene ends were 1 base for V and 2 bases for J; bases not matched to a gene: 11. The CDR3 is made up of 17 amino acids. In nucleotides, the CDR3 is TGTGCCAGCAGCTTGAGTGGTCGGACAGGGCCCACCTACGAGCAGTACTTC. Translated: CASSLSGRTGPTYEQYF.

Here the CDR3 reads CASGTARVPDTQYF. The DNA of the CDR3 is TGTGCCAGCGGGACGGCGCGGGTCCCAGATACGCAGTATTTT. This sequence joins TRBV5-4 and TRBJ2-3; D tentatively fits TRBD1 or TRBD2 (5 bases each). V lost 7 bases to trimming and J lost 4 bases, with 16 bases between them. Germline CDR1 reads SGHNT; CDR2 reads YYREEE (reference sequence). The CDR3 sequence is 14 residues long.

This clone was found once. The rearrangement joins TRBV29-1 to TRBJ2-2; D perhaps matches TRBD1 (6 bases). This CDR3 has 13 residues. Germline V gives CDR1 SQVTM, CDR2 ANQGSEA. V gave up 7 bases and J gave up 5 bases, with 14 bases separating them. Here the CDR3 reads CSGYTRGTGELFF. CDR3 nucleotides: TGCAGCGGGTATACCAGGGGAACCGGGGAGCTGTTTTTT.

V is TRBV28 and J is TRBJ2-1, with 12 bases aligning to TRBD2. CDR1 and CDR2 from the germline V gene are MDHEN and SYDVKM. Trimming removed 3 bases from V and 6 bases from J; junction bases left unmatched: 6. The CDR3 runs 16 residues. The CDR3 DNA is TGTGCCAGCAGTTTCGGACTAGCGGGATTAGGCAATGAGCAGTTCTTC. Its translation is CASSFGLAGLGNEQFF.

The sample holds one count of this clone. The V gene is TRBV19, the J gene TRBJ1-1, with unresolved D. Germline CDR1 reads LNHDA; CDR2 reads SQIVND (reference sequence). CDR3 length equals 13 residues. V shed 5 bases and J shed 4 bases, with 11 bases lying between them. The CDR3 DNA sequence: TGTGCCAGTAGTGAGGGATCGGTCACTGAAGCTTTCTTT. Its protein product is CASSEGSVTEAFF.